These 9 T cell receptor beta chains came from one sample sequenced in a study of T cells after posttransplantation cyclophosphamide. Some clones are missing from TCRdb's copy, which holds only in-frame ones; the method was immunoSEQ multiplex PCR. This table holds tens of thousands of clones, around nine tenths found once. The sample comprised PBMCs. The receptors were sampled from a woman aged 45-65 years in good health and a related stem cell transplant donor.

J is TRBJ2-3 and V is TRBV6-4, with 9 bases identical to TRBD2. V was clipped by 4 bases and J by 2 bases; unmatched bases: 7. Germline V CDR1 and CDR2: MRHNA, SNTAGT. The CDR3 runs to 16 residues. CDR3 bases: TGTGCCAGCAGTGTGGGTAGCGGGAGTGCCACAGATACGCAGTATTTT. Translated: CASSVGSGSATDTQYF.

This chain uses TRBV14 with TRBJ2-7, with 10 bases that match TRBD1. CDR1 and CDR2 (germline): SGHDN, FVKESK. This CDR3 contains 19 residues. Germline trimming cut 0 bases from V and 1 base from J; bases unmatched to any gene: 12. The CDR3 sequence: CASSQDIWTGGRRSYEQYF. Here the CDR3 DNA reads TGTGCCAGCAGCCAAGATATATGGACAGGGGGACGACGATCCTACGAGCAGTACTTC.

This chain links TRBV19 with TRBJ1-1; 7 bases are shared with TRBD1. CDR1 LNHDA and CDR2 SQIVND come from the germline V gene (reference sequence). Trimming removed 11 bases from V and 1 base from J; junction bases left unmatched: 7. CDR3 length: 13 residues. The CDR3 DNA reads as TGTGCCTCCAACAGGGGCCGGAACACTGAAGCTTTCTTT. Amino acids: CASNRGRNTEAFF.

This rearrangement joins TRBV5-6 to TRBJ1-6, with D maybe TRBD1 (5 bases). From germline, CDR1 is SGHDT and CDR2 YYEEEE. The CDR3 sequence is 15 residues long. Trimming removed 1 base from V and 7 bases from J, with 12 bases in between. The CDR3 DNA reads TGTGCCAGCAGCTTGCCCGGGGGAGGGAATTCACCCCTCCACTTT. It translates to CASSLPGGGNSPLHF.

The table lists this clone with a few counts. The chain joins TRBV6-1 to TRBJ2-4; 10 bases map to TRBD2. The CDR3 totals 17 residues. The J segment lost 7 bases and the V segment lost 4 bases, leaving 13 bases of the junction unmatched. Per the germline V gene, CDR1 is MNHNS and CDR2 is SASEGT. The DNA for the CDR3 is TGTGCCAGCAGTGGGTGGGGGCTAGCGGGGGCAAGGAACATTCAGTACTTC. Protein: CASSGWGLAGARNIQYF.

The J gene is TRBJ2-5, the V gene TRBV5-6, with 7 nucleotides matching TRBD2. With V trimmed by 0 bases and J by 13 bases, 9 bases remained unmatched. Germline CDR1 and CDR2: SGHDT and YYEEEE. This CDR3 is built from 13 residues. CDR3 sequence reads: CASSLGAQPGGYF. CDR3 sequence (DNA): TGTGCCAGCAGCTTGGGCGCGCAACCGGGGGGGTACTTC.

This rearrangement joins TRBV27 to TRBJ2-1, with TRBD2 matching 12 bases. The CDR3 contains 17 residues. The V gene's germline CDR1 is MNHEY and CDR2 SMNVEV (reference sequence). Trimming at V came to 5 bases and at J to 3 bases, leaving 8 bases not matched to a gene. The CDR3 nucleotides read TGTGCCAGCAGTCGCGGACTAGCGGGGTCTTTCTACAATGAGCAGTTCTTC. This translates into CASSRGLAGSFYNEQFF.

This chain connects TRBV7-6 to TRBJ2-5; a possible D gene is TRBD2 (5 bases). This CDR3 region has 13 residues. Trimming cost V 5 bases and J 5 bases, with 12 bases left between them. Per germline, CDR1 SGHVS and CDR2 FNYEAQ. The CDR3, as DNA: TGTGCCAGCAGCCCCCTAGGCGGGGAGACCCAGTACTTC. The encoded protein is CASSPLGGETQYF.

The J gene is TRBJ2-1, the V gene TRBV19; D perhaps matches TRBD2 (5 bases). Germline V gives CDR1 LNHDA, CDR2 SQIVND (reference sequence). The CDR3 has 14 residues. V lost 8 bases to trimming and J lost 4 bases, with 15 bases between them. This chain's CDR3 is CASLSSSGYNEQFF. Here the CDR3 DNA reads TGTGCCAGTTTATCCAGCTCGGGATACAATGAGCAGTTCTTC.